The 8 T cell receptor beta chains given below trace back to one sample, sequenced in a study of cytomegalovirus exposure and HLA in healthy donors. 60 Vbeta and 13 Jbeta primers were used in PCR. TCRdb's table, derived via immunoSEQ multiplex PCR, lists solely in-frame clones and lacks some. The sample consists of around 180,000 clones, about 81% of them appearing once. The sequenced material came from PBMCs. The receptors originated from a man younger than 35 in good health and CMV-seronegative.

The chain employs TRBV6-5 and TRBJ2-1; 10 bases line up with TRBD2. CDR3 length equals 15 residues. With V trimmed by 4 bases and J by 4 bases, 4 bases remained unmatched. Per the germline V gene, CDR1 is MNHEY and CDR2 is SVGAGI. CDR3 coding DNA: TGTGCCAGCAGTTTGCTAGCGGGGGAGTACAATGAGCAGTTCTTC. Translating gives CASSLLAGEYNEQFF.

The chain couples TRBV6-6 to TRBJ1-1, with TRBD1 matching over 8 bases. V gave up 0 bases and J gave up 1 base; unmatched junction bases: 1. The germline CDR1 and CDR2 sequences are MNHNY and SVGAGI (reference sequence). This CDR3 spans 15 amino acids. The DNA for the CDR3 is TGTGCCAGCAGTTACTCCGGACAGGGGAACACTGAAGCTTTCTTT. This codes for CASSYSGQGNTEAFF.

J is TRBJ1-1 and V is TRBV6-5; D unclear. The germline V gene has CDR1 MNHEY and CDR2 SVGAGI. V dropped 0 bases and J dropped 2 bases, with 4 bases sitting between them. This CDR3 is 13 amino acids long. CDR3: CASSYSFNTEAFF. The CDR3 nucleotides are TGTGCCAGCAGTTACTCCTTTAACACTGAAGCTTTCTTT.

The gene calls are TRBV9 and TRBJ1-1; maybe TRBD1 (5 bases). This CDR3 comprises 13 residues. Germline V gene sequence: CDR1 SGDLS, CDR2 YYNGEE. Trimming took 3 bases from V and 8 from J, leaving 14 bases between them. CDR3 nucleotide sequence: TGTGCCAGCAGCGGAGACCCGACAGACGAAGCTTTCTTT. This encodes CASSGDPTDEAFF.

The J gene is TRBJ2-1, the V gene TRBV30; 8 bases line up with TRBD2. The junction had 4 bases not matched to a gene; V was cut back by 2 bases and J by 4 bases. CDR1 is GTSNPN, CDR2 SVGIG, per germline (reference sequence). CDR3 size: 14 residues. This chain's CDR3 is CAWSRTSGYNEQFF. The CDR3 region has the DNA TGTGCCTGGAGTAGAACTAGCGGTTACAATGAGCAGTTCTTC. The whole variable domain, remainder taken from reference TRBV30 and TRBJ2-1, is SQTIHQWPATLVQPVGSPLSLECTVEGTSNPNLYWYRQAAGRGLQLLFYSVGIGQISSEVPQNLSASRPQDRQFILSSKKLLLSDSGFYLCAWSRTSGYNEQFFGPGTRLTVL.

This clone has only a few counts. V usage is TRBV13 and J usage is TRBJ2-1, with D uncertain. This CDR3 region has 15 residues. CDR1 is PRHDT, CDR2 FYEKMQ, per germline (reference sequence). V was cut by 4 bases and J by 0 bases, with 10 bases left in between. CDR3 sequence (DNA): TGTGCCAGCAGCTCCACTGATTTCTCCTACAATGAGCAGTTCTTC. Protein sequence: CASSSTDFSYNEQFF. Using reference TRBV13 and TRBJ2-1 for the parts outside the CDR3, the full variable domain is AAGVIQSPRHLIKEKRETATLKCYPIPRHDTVYWYQQGPGQDPQFLISFYEKMQSDKGSIPDRFSAQQFSDYHSELNMSSLELGDSALYFCASSSTDFSYNEQFFGPGTRLTVL.

The V gene is TRBV7-2, the J gene TRBJ2-3, with 13 bases fitting TRBD2. The CDR3 consists of 15 residues. V shed 3 bases and J 5 bases; nucleotides not matched to a gene: 2. Germline lookup yields CDR1 SGHTA and CDR2 FQGNSA. The CDR3 loop reads CASSLTSGRRDTQYF. The CDR3 nucleotides read TGTGCCAGCAGCTTGACTAGCGGGAGGCGAGATACGCAGTATTTT. The whole variable domain, filled in from reference TRBV7-2 and TRBJ2-3, reads GAGVSQSPSNKVTEKGKDVELRCDPISGHTALYWYRQSLGQGLEFLIYFQGNSAPDKSGLPSDRFSAERTGGSVSTLTIQRTQQEDSAVYLCASSLTSGRRDTQYFGPGTRLTVL.

The chain uses TRBV5-6 and TRBJ2-5, with 14 bases fitting TRBD2. The CDR3 has 17 amino acids. Germline values: CDR1 SGHDT, CDR2 YYEEEE. Trimming took 2 bases from V and 2 from J; bases not matched to a gene: 5. The CDR3 loop reads CASSLGTSGGTQETQYF. The CDR3 DNA follows: TGTGCCAGCAGCTTAGGGACTAGCGGGGGTACACAAGAGACCCAGTACTTC.